The 30 T cell receptor beta chains presented below share a single source sample, sequenced in a study of CD8+CD57+ T cells in acquired aplastic anemia. The template used for profiling TCR beta VDJ and CDR3 was genomic DNA. Via MiXCR, TCRdb re-called the reads, giving one row per CDR3 protein. The sample holds about 190,000 distinct CDR3 sequences; around 66% are singletons and the top ten take around 45%. Sequences were obtained from sorted CD4+, CD8+, or CD8+CD57+ T cells (not recorded which) from PBMCs. Every receptor here comes from a human donor with severe aplastic anemia or a healthy control (not recorded which).

This clonotype was detected ten times or more. This chain links TRBV5-8 with TRBJ2-7, with a tentative D call TRBD1 (7 bases). The germline V gene encodes CDR1 SGHTS and CDR2 YDEGEE. The length of the CDR3 is 13 residues. Trimming shortened V by 4 bases and J by 7 bases, and 15 bases separated the two germline ends. The CDR3 protein is CASSGGTVYEQYF. The CDR3 DNA reads as TGTGCCAGCAGCGGAGGGACAGTATATGAGCAGTACTTC.

This clonotype was seen a handful of times. The CDR3 region is CASSVDGGSGANVLTF. The CDR3 region has the DNA TGTGCCAGCAGTGTTGATGGGGGAAGTGGGGCCAACGTCCTGACTTTC. V and J are TRBV2 and TRBJ2-6, with D perhaps TRBD1 or TRBD2 (5 bases each). The CDR3 sequence is 16 residues long. Germline-derived CDR1 and CDR2 are SNHLY and FYNNEI. Trimming shortened V by 4 bases and J by 3 bases, and 13 bases separated the two germline ends. Drawing the rest from reference TRBV2 and TRBJ2-6, the complete variable domain is EPEVTQTPSHQVTQMGQEVILRCVPISNHLYFYWYRQILGQKVEFLVSFYNNEISEKSEIFDDQFSVERPDGSNFTLKIRSTKLEDSAMYFCASSVDGGSGANVLTFGAGSRLTVL.

The chain carries TRBV29-1 and TRBJ1-1, with D unclear. The CDR3 covers 11 residues. In germline, CDR1 is SQVTM, CDR2 ANQGSEA. Trimming removed 7 bases from V and 4 bases from J, with 10 bases in between. The CDR3 coding sequence is TGCAGCGCCTCCCATGGCACTGAAGCTTTCTTT. Translating it yields CSASHGTEAFF.

The chain is built from TRBV2 and TRBJ2-5; D may be TRBD2 (6 bases). Looked up from germline, CDR1 is SNHLY and CDR2 is FYNNEI. V was cut by 1 base and J by 3 bases, with 12 bases left in between. This CDR3 is 15 amino acids long. This CDR3 is CASSEGAGGKETQYF. CDR3 nucleotide sequence: TGTGCCAGCAGTGAAGGGGCCGGGGGTAAAGAGACCCAGTACTTC.

This chain uses TRBV10-3 with TRBJ1-3, with D perhaps matching TRBD1 (5 bases). The V gene's germline CDR1 is ENHRY and CDR2 SYGVKD. The CDR3 length is 15 residues. Trimming removed 6 bases at V and 2 bases at J, with 14 bases between. The CDR3 DNA reads TGTGCCATCAGGCGGCAGGGTATACCTGGAAACACCATATATTTT. This gives the protein CAIRRQGIPGNTIYF.

This clonotype showed up many times. This chain joins TRBV5-6 and TRBJ2-2, with TRBD1 identical over 8 bases. The germline V gene has CDR1 SGHDT and CDR2 YYEEEE. Trimming took 0 bases from V and 4 from J; bases not matched to a gene: 8. The CDR3 runs to 17 residues. CDR3 bases: TGTGCCAGCAGCTTGGGCCCGGACAGGGAGAGCACCGGGGAGCTGTTTTTT. It yields the protein CASSLGPDRESTGELFF.

A remark on this clonotype: Sequence at one end of the junction differs from germline and may be a read error. The chain couples TRBV6-4 to TRBJ2-3; TRBD2 aligns across 8 bases. The germline gives CDR1 MRHNA, CDR2 SNTAGT. This CDR3 spans 14 amino acids. In DNA form, the CDR3 reads TGTGCCAGCAGTGTGACTAGCGCCACAGTTACGCAGTATTTT. Residues: CASSVTSATVTQYF.

This rearrangement joins TRBV10-1 to TRBJ2-3; D may be TRBD1 (6 bases). Germline lookup yields CDR1 WNHNN and CDR2 SYGVQD (reference sequence). This CDR3 comprises 11 residues. Trimming removed 8 bases from V and 9 bases from J, with 12 bases in between. CDR3 sequence (DNA): TGCGCCAGCGGCACAGGGAACACGCAGTATTTT. Its translation is CASGTGNTQYF.

This clonotype has more than one count but fewer than ten. V usage is TRBV10-3 and J usage is TRBJ1-3; D is uncertain. The V and J ends lost 4 bases and 0 bases respectively, with 22 bases between them. The CDR3 totals 19 residues. Germline values: CDR1 ENHRY, CDR2 SYGVKD. The CDR3 DNA follows: TGTGCCATCAGTGTTTATAGGGTGGGTACAGCCACCTCTGGAAACACCATATATTTT. It encodes CAISVYRVGTATSGNTIYF.

This chain joins TRBV19 and TRBJ2-7; D call uncertain. Between the trimmed V and J ends, which lost 8 bases and 2 bases, there was a span of 16 bases. The germline V gene has CDR1 LNHDA and CDR2 SQIVND (reference sequence). The CDR3 covers 14 residues. CDR3 DNA sequence: TGTGCCAGTGGTAAGAAACACACCGCCTACGAGCAGTACTTC. Translation gives CASGKKHTAYEQYF. The full variable domain, with the rest looked up from reference TRBV19 and TRBJ2-7, is DGGITQSPKYLFRKEGQNVTLSCEQNLNHDAMYWYRQDPGQGLRLIYYSQIVNDFQKGDIAEGYSVSREKKESFPLTVTSAQKNPTAFYLCASGKKHTAYEQYFGPGTRLTVT.

The CDR3 region has the DNA TGTGCCACCAGTGATTCGGGCAGGCTTCAAGAGACCCAGTACTTC. It codes for CATSDSGRLQETQYF. V usage is TRBV24-1 and J usage is TRBJ2-7, with D unresolved. The J call may be wrong; the DNA end is better matched by TRBJ2-5. The CDR3 extends over 15 amino acids. Germline V CDR1 and CDR2: KGHDR, SFDVKD.

The V and J genes are TRBV19 and TRBJ2-1; TRBD2 aligns across 7 bases. Germline V gives CDR1 LNHDA, CDR2 SQIVND (reference sequence). The CDR3 is 17 residues long. J was trimmed by 4 bases and V by 9 bases; bases with no gene match: 18. In nucleotides, the CDR3 is TGTGCCAGCAGTCCATTCGCGGGGGACCTTCCTTACAATGAGCAGTTCTTC. As protein: CASSPFAGDLPYNEQFF.

The sample holds many counts of this clonotype. The chain combines TRBV6-1 with TRBJ1-2; 9 bases map to TRBD1. This CDR3 is 14 amino acids long. Germline V gene lookup returns CDR1 MNHNS and CDR2 SASEGT. V was clipped by 1 base and J by 4 bases; unmatched bases: 1. The CDR3 DNA reads as TGTGCCAGCAGTGAAGGACAGGGGGGCTATGGCTACACCTTC. It translates to CASSEGQGGYGYTF.

This sequence joins TRBV7-9 and TRBJ1-5; the match to TRBD1 covers 7 bases. With V trimmed by 5 bases and J by 5 bases, 0 bases remained unmatched. The CDR3 is made up of 12 amino acids. Germline-derived CDR1 and CDR2 are SEHNR and FQNEAQ (reference sequence). The CDR3 DNA follows: TGTGCCAGCAGCACAGGGGATCAGCCCCAGCATTTT. This gives the protein CASSTGDQPQHF.

The rearrangement links TRBV20-1 to TRBJ2-1, with 10 bases identical to TRBD2. J was trimmed by 9 bases and V by 2 bases; bases with no gene match: 10. Germline assignment: CDR1 DFQATT and CDR2 SNEGSKA (reference sequence). The CDR3 is made up of 15 amino acids. As DNA, the CDR3 is TGCAGTGCTAGACAACTAGCGGGGACTGGCACTGAGCAGTTCTTC. This gives the protein CSARQLAGTGTEQFF.

This clonotype showed up just a few times. V is TRBV29-1 and J is TRBJ1-1, with D possibly TRBD1 on 5 matching bases. Deletions cut 6 bases from V and 2 bases from J, with 13 bases between. Germline V gene sequence: CDR1 SQVTM, CDR2 ANQGSEA. The CDR3 contains 13 residues. CDR3 bases: TGCAGCGTCGAACCCCAGGGAAACACTGAAGCTTTCTTT. Protein product: CSVEPQGNTEAFF.

The chain employs TRBV15 and TRBJ2-2; D perhaps matches TRBD2 (6 bases). Trimming cost V 0 bases and J 8 bases, with 19 bases left between them. The CDR3 loop spans 17 amino acids. CDR1 is LNHNV, CDR2 YYDKDF, per germline (reference sequence). The DNA for the CDR3 is TGTGCCACCAGCAGAGAAAGTGGGCGGGACCCAGAAGGGGAGCTGTTTTTT. Protein product: CATSRESGRDPEGELFF.

This clonotype was seen ten or more times. V usage is TRBV20-1 and J usage is TRBJ2-1, with D maybe TRBD2 (5 bases). Germline V gives CDR1 DFQATT, CDR2 SNEGSKA (reference sequence). The CDR3 loop spans 12 amino acids. V lost 0 bases, J lost 6 bases, and 6 bases lay in between. The CDR3 sequence: CSARDRGNEQFF. The DNA for the CDR3 is TGCAGTGCTAGAGATCGGGGCAATGAGCAGTTCTTC.

The rearrangement uses TRBV20-1 and TRBJ1-1; 7 bases are a match to TRBD1. J was trimmed by 5 bases and V by 4 bases; bases with no gene match: 13. CDR1 and CDR2 (germline): DFQATT, SNEGSKA (reference sequence). CDR3 length: 15 residues. CDR3 sequence: CSATPPDTGDTEAFF. The CDR3 bases are TGCAGTGCTACCCCGCCCGACACAGGGGATACTGAAGCTTTCTTT.

This clonotype was counted a few times. The chain is built from TRBV29-1 and TRBJ1-6; 8 bases agree with TRBD1. The germline V gene has CDR1 SQVTM and CDR2 ANQGSEA. V lost 4 bases to trimming and J lost 8 bases; unmatched junction nucleotides: 4. The CDR3 runs 13 residues. The CDR3 nucleotides read TGCAGCGTTGGACAGGGGAGAGATTCACCCCTCCACTTT. It encodes CSVGQGRDSPLHF. Filled out from reference TRBV29-1 and TRBJ1-6, the complete variable domain reads SAVISQKPSRDICQRGTSLTIQCQVDSQVTMMFWYRQQPGQSLTLIATANQGSEATYESGFVIDKFPISRPNLTFSTLTVSNMSPEDSSIYLCSVGQGRDSPLHFGNGTRLTVT.

This clonotype was found once. The chain has TRBV10-3 and TRBJ1-1; D gene ambiguous. Looked up from germline, CDR1 is ENHRY and CDR2 is SYGVKD. The CDR3 spans 13 residues. V shed 6 bases and J shed 1 base, with 9 bases lying between them. The CDR3 DNA follows: TGTGCCATCAGCCTGAACCCGAACACTGAAGCTTTCTTT. Translated: CAISLNPNTEAFF.

A note on this clonotype: Since no conserved phenylalanine or tryptophan closes the CDR3, a read error is the likely cause. V is TRBV24-1 and J is TRBJ2-5, with D perhaps matching TRBD2 (7 bases). Germline V CDR1 and CDR2: KGHDR, SFDVKD. The CDR3 length is 15 residues. Trimming left V 1 base short and J 5 bases short, with 13 bases between. CDR3 sequence: CATSDLGGGLETQYL. The CDR3 nucleotides read TGTGCCACCAGTGATTTAGGGGGAGGGTTGGAGACCCAGTACCTC.

A remark on this clonotype: The junction departs from germline at one end; a sequencing error may be responsible. The V gene is TRBV20-1, the J gene TRBJ2-1; D gene unclear. From germline, CDR1 is DFQATT and CDR2 SNEGSKA (reference sequence). CDR3 length equals 14 residues. The CDR3 region is CSARWGSSYNEQFF. CDR3 bases: TGCAGCGCTAGATGGGGTAGCTCCTACAATGAGCAGTTCTTC.

At least ten counts were recorded for this clonotype. V gene TRBV12-3 or TRBV12-4 combines with J gene TRBJ2-7; 9 nucleotides match TRBD2. The CDR3 extends over 16 amino acids. V lost 1 base and J lost 5; bases outside the gene matches: 9. CDR3 DNA: TGTGCCAGCAGTTTAGACGGGCGGGGGGGCCTGAACGAGCAGTACTTC. It is translated as CASSLDGRGGLNEQYF.

This clonotype has only one observation. The V call is TRBV19, the J call TRBJ1-1; D uncertain. The CDR3 runs 13 residues. Looked up from germline, CDR1 is LNHDA and CDR2 is SQIVND (reference sequence). V was pared by 6 bases and J by 4 bases, with 12 bases between. CDR3 DNA: TGTGCCAGTAGAATCGGAGGCGGCACTGAAGCTTTCTTT. Encoded protein: CASRIGGGTEAFF.

This clonotype was seen a few times. The chain couples TRBV29-1 to TRBJ2-5; D possibly corresponds to TRBD2 (6 bases). Germline CDR1 reads SQVTM; CDR2 reads ANQGSEA. This CDR3 spans 15 amino acids. V lost 4 bases and J 2 bases, leaving 17 bases between the germline ends. The CDR3 reads CSVAGDTTNQETQYF. CDR3 coding DNA: TGCAGCGTTGCGGGGGATACTACCAATCAAGAGACCCAGTACTTC.

The V gene is TRBV29-1, the J gene TRBJ2-3; D possibly uses TRBD1 or TRBD2 (5 bases each). V was shortened by 1 base and J by 4 bases, with 9 bases between the two germline ends. This CDR3 contains 13 residues. The V gene's germline CDR1 is SQVTM and CDR2 ANQGSEA. Written as DNA, the CDR3 is TGCAGCGTTGAAGCTGGGGGTCCAGATACGCAGTATTTT. Its protein is CSVEAGGPDTQYF.

The rearrangement uses TRBV7-9 and TRBJ2-7; either TRBD1 or TRBD2 may supply D (5 bases each). CDR3 length equals 13 residues. The V and J ends lost 4 bases and 5 bases respectively, with 12 bases between them. The V gene's germline CDR1 is SEHNR and CDR2 FQNEAQ (reference sequence). The CDR3 reads CASSSRVGDEQYF. CDR3 coding DNA: TGTGCCAGCAGCTCCCGGGTGGGGGACGAGCAGTACTTC.

V gene TRBV10-3 combines with J gene TRBJ1-1, with D possibly TRBD1 on 5 matching bases. Trimming took off 10 bases at V and 0 bases at J, with 15 bases between the two ends. Germline loops: CDR1 ENHRY, CDR2 SYGVKD. The CDR3 contains 14 residues. The CDR3 region is CATSLGGMNTEAFF. CDR3 nucleotides: TGTGCCACCTCCCTCGGGGGGATGAACACTGAAGCTTTCTTT.

The J gene is TRBJ2-7, the V gene TRBV10-3; D gene unclear. CDR3 length equals 13 residues. Germline V gene sequence: CDR1 ENHRY, CDR2 SYGVKD. V lost 3 bases and J 2 bases, leaving 8 bases between the germline ends. CDR3 sequence reads: CAISDSAAYEQYF. The CDR3 coding sequence is TGTGCCATCAGTGACAGTGCAGCCTACGAGCAGTACTTC.